One sample yielded the 30 T cell receptor beta chains listed below, sequenced in a study of shared clonotypes between healthy human individuals. The assay was immunoSEQ multiplex PCR, and TCRdb's table has in-frame clones only and misses some. Of about 1 million clones listed, under 80% are singletons. The sample taken for sequencing was memory CD4+ T cells sorted from blood. Subset described: CD45RA-negative fraction. These receptors were taken from a man aged 18 to 30 in good health.

The genes are TRBV2 and TRBJ1-1; no clear D gene. CDR1 and CDR2 (germline): SNHLY, FYNNEI. V was pared by 6 bases and J by 1 base, with 12 bases between. The CDR3 covers 14 residues. This CDR3 reads CASRQQSGNTEAFF. CDR3 coding DNA: TGTGCCAGCAGACAGCAGAGCGGGAACACTGAAGCTTTCTTT.

V usage is TRBV27 and J usage is TRBJ2-5, with 7 bases lining up with TRBD1. Trimming cost V 5 bases and J 4 bases; bases outside gene matches: 10. Germline V CDR1 and CDR2: MNHEY, SMNVEV (reference sequence). The CDR3 is 15 residues long. The CDR3 region is CASSPGQTSGETQYF. CDR3 in DNA: TGTGCCAGCAGTCCGGGACAGACCTCCGGAGAGACCCAGTACTTC.

The chain joins TRBV2 to TRBJ2-1; TRBD1 is a possible D gene (5 bases). CDR3 length: 15 residues. Trimming removed 6 bases at V and 0 bases at J, with 12 bases between. Germline assignment: CDR1 SNHLY and CDR2 FYNNEI. CDR3 DNA sequence: TGTGCCAGCAGGGAACAGGATAGCTCCTACAATGAGCAGTTCTTC. This encodes CASREQDSSYNEQFF.

This clone has a single count. One junction end disagrees with the germline gene, perhaps due to a read error. The chain has TRBV10-2 and TRBJ2-7; the D is unclear. The CDR3 totals 12 residues. Germline CDR1 reads WSHSY; CDR2 reads SAAADI. The CDR3 reads CASGETRYEQYF. The CDR3 coding sequence is TGCGCCAGCGGTGAGACGAGATACGAGCAGTACTTC.

This chain links TRBV6-5 with TRBJ2-2, with D possibly matching TRBD1 (6 bases). Germline-derived CDR1 and CDR2 are MNHEY and SVGAGI. The ends were cut back, 2 bases at V and 4 bases at J, with 14 bases in the middle. The CDR3 consists of 16 residues. The CDR3 bases are TGTGCCAGCAGTTACGGCAGGACAGCAGGCACCGGGGAGCTGTTTTTT. This encodes CASSYGRTAGTGELFF.

CDR3 loop: CAWGTGLQYF. CDR3 sequence (DNA): TGTGCCTGGGGGACAGGGCTACAGTACTTC. The V and J genes are TRBV30 and TRBJ2-7, with TRBD1 matching over 9 bases. The CDR3 is 10 amino acids. V was clipped by 5 bases and J by 10 bases; unmatched bases: 3. Germline loops: CDR1 GTSNPN, CDR2 SVGIG (reference sequence).

This sequence joins TRBV19 and TRBJ1-2, with D unclear. The CDR3 length is 15 residues. V was clipped by 2 bases and J by 2 bases, with 12 bases between them. Looked up from germline, CDR1 is LNHDA and CDR2 is SQIVND (reference sequence). DNA of the CDR3: TGTGCCAGTAGTATAAGCCGGGGTGCGAACTATGGCTACACCTTC. Its translation: CASSISRGANYGYTF.

The rearrangement joins TRBV27 to TRBJ1-1; no reliable D call. The V end was cut by 3 bases, the J end by 4 bases, with 9 bases between. Looked up from germline, CDR1 is MNHEY and CDR2 is SMNVEV (reference sequence). The CDR3 extends over 13 amino acids. DNA for the CDR3: TGTGCCAGCAGTTTGGGAAGGAGCACTGAAGCTTTCTTT. This translates into CASSLGRSTEAFF.

This clone was observed a single time. The V and J genes are TRBV6-5 and TRBJ1-2; TRBD1 agrees at 8 bases. The CDR3 consists of 13 residues. With V trimmed by 6 bases and J by 4 bases, 4 bases remained unmatched. Germline V lookup: CDR1 MNHEY, CDR2 SVGAGI. The CDR3 sequence is CASSKGQGYGYTF. The CDR3 nucleotides are TGTGCCAGCAGCAAAGGACAGGGCTATGGCTACACCTTC.

Comments on this clone: At one boundary the junction diverges from the germline segment, which might be a read error. The chain joins TRBV10-3 to TRBJ2-7; TRBD1 aligns across 7 bases. Germline CDR1 and CDR2: ENHRY and SYGVKD. This CDR3 contains 15 residues. The CDR3 region has the DNA TGTACCATCAGTGACCGACAGGGATTGACCTACGAGCAGTACTTC. Translating it yields CTISDRQGLTYEQYF.

This chain connects TRBV7-2 to TRBJ1-2, with D possibly being TRBD1 (5 bases). The V gene lost 5 bases and the J gene lost 0 bases, with 10 bases spanning the gap. The V gene's germline CDR1 is SGHTA and CDR2 FQGNSA. There are 14 residues in the CDR3. The CDR3 sequence: CASSRDAANYGYTF. In DNA form, the CDR3 reads TGTGCCAGCAGCCGGGACGCAGCTAACTATGGCTACACCTTC.

In its sample, this clone was seen a few times. The chain employs TRBV27 and TRBJ2-1; maybe TRBD2 (6 bases). The CDR3 runs 18 residues. From germline, CDR1 is MNHEY and CDR2 SMNVEV (reference sequence). The ends were cut back, 0 bases at V and 1 base at J, with 16 bases in the middle. The CDR3 region has the DNA TGTGCCAGCAGTTTATCCCCCCATCTAGCGTCATCCTACAATGAGCAGTTCTTC. Residues: CASSLSPHLASSYNEQFF.

V gene TRBV11-2 combines with J gene TRBJ1-3; D may be TRBD1 (6 bases). The length of the CDR3 is 14 residues. Trimming removed 6 bases at V and 1 base at J, with 10 bases between. Germline CDR1 is SGHAT and CDR2 is FQNNGV. CDR3 sequence: CASRSTGSGNTIYF. The CDR3, as DNA: TGTGCCAGCAGATCAACAGGGTCTGGAAACACCATATATTTT.

The chain joins TRBV14 to TRBJ2-7; 7 bases line up with TRBD1. The V and J ends lost 4 bases and 3 bases, in that order; junction bases with no gene match: 9. The length of the CDR3 is 15 residues. Germline CDR1 is SGHDN and CDR2 is FVKESK. In DNA, the CDR3 is TGTGCCAGCAGCCCACAGGGGATTGGGGTCTACGAGCAGTACTTC. Amino acid sequence: CASSPQGIGVYEQYF.

The chain employs TRBV19 and TRBJ2-1; no clear D. CDR1 LNHDA and CDR2 SQIVND come from the germline V gene (reference sequence). V was pared by 5 bases and J by 4 bases, with 12 bases between. CDR3 length: 14 amino acids. The CDR3 bases are TGTGCCAGTAGTGCTTCCGATGTATACAATGAGCAGTTCTTC. Protein: CASSASDVYNEQFF.

The genes are TRBV7-3 and TRBJ2-3; 10 bases agree with TRBD1. With V trimmed by 2 bases and J by 7 bases, 12 bases remained unmatched. This CDR3 has 17 residues. Germline CDR1 reads SGHTA; CDR2 reads FQGTGA. CDR3 in DNA: TGTGCCAGCAGCTTAGGATTGGCGGGACAGGGGTTGAATACGCAGTATTTT. It translates to CASSLGLAGQGLNTQYF.

Notes on this clone: Sequence at one end of the junction differs from germline and may be a read error. The chain employs TRBV6-5 and TRBJ2-1; D assignment may be TRBD1 or TRBD2 (6 bases each). The CDR3 totals 16 residues. Per the germline V gene, CDR1 is MNHEY and CDR2 is SVGAGI. CDR3 region: CASSYSEGDPYNEQFF. CDR3 DNA: TGTGCCAGCAGTTACTCGGAGGGGGATCCCTACAACGAGCAGTTCTTC.

The rearrangement links TRBV9 to TRBJ2-2; D not resolved. There are 15 residues in the CDR3. V was pared by 4 bases and J by 3 bases, with 13 bases between. CDR1 and CDR2 (germline): SGDLS, YYNGEE. The CDR3 DNA reads TGTGCCAGCAGCTCCCGGCCCTCCTACACCGGGGAGCTGTTTTTT. Its translation is CASSSRPSYTGELFF. Combining the CDR3 with reference TRBV9 and TRBJ2-2 gives the whole variable domain DSGVTQTPKHLITATGQRVTLRCSPRSGDLSVYWYQQSLDQGLQFLIQYYNGEERAKGNILERFSAQQFPDLHSELNLSSLELGDSALYFCASSSRPSYTGELFFGEGSRLTVL.

The chain couples TRBV14 to TRBJ2-5; D not certain. Between the trimmed V and J ends, which lost 3 bases and 4 bases, there was a span of 12 bases. Germline CDR1 reads SGHDN; CDR2 reads FVKESK. The CDR3 runs 14 residues. DNA for the CDR3: TGTGCCAGCAGCCACAGCAGATTAAGAGAGACCCAGTACTTC. This encodes CASSHSRLRETQYF. Full variable domain (missing parts from reference TRBV14 and TRBJ2-5): EAGVTQFPSHSVIEKGQTVTLRCDPISGHDNLYWYRRVMGKEIKFLLHFVKESKQDESGMPNNRFLAERTGGTYSTLKVQPAELEDSGVYFCASSHSRLRETQYFGPGTRLLVL.

The chain has TRBV6-1 and TRBJ2-7; TRBD2 might be the D (6 bases). The V end lost 5 bases, the J end lost 2 bases, and 13 bases lay between the germline ends. Germline V gene sequence: CDR1 MNHNS, CDR2 SASEGT. This CDR3 has 14 amino acids. CDR3: CASSSTAGTYEQYF. The DNA of the CDR3 is TGTGCCAGCAGTTCCACCGCGGGAACCTACGAGCAGTACTTC.

This clone was seen only a few times. This chain joins TRBV11-2 and TRBJ1-1, with TRBD1 matching over 9 bases. Germline lookup yields CDR1 SGHAT and CDR2 FQNNGV. The CDR3 is 15 residues long. With 1 base clipped from V and 3 bases from J, the junction kept 3 bases outside the gene matches. The CDR3 reads CASSLAGQGDTEAFF. DNA of the CDR3: TGTGCCAGCAGCTTAGCGGGACAGGGTGACACTGAAGCTTTCTTT.

This clone has just a few counts. This chain links TRBV19 with TRBJ2-5, with TRBD1 matching 8 bases. Trimming cost V 5 bases and J 5 bases; bases outside gene matches: 10. CDR3 length: 15 residues. Germline V lookup: CDR1 LNHDA, CDR2 SQIVND (reference sequence). CDR3 coding DNA: TGTGCCAGTAGTGAGACAGGGGTGAGGGGTGAGACCCAGTACTTC. It specifies CASSETGVRGETQYF.

This clone was observed a single time. The genes are TRBV7-4 and TRBJ1-5, with D maybe TRBD1 (5 bases). This CDR3 region has 15 residues. Between the trimmed V and J ends, which lost 8 bases and 7 bases, there was a span of 21 bases. CDR1 is SGHVT, CDR2 SQSDAQ, per germline. CDR3 region: CASVPGPSLLQPQHF. The CDR3 bases are TGTGCCAGCGTCCCGGGACCCTCCCTTTTGCAGCCCCAGCATTTT.

About this clone itself: This clone may be a read error of a much larger clone one base away. This chain joins TRBV7-3 and TRBJ1-5; no definite D call. With 2 bases removed from V and 1 base from J, the gap between germline ends came to 3 bases. This CDR3 is 13 amino acids long. In germline, CDR1 is SGHTA, CDR2 FQGTGA. The CDR3 nucleotides read TGTGCCAGCAGCTTAGACAGCAATCAGCCCCAGCATTTT. As protein: CASSLDSNQPQHF.

V gene TRBV28 combines with J gene TRBJ2-7, with a tentative D call TRBD2 (6 bases). Germline CDR1 is MDHEN and CDR2 is SYDVKM. Trimming removed 1 base at V and 6 bases at J, with 13 bases between. The CDR3 sequence is 14 residues long. The CDR3 spells CASSLLAAGSEQYF. For the CDR3, the DNA is TGTGCCAGCAGTTTATTAGCGGCCGGCTCCGAGCAGTACTTC.

The DNA for the CDR3 is TGTGCCAGCAGCTTAGTACCAGGCGGGGCCACTGAAGCTTTCTTT. It is translated as CASSLVPGGATEAFF. The chain is built from TRBV11-2 and TRBJ1-1, with TRBD1 as a possible D gene (5 bases). CDR1 and CDR2 (germline): SGHAT, FQNNGV. V was clipped by 1 base and J by 4 bases, with 13 bases between them. The CDR3 runs 15 residues.

A few counts support this clone. The chain couples TRBV6-1 to TRBJ2-3; D may be TRBD1 or TRBD2 (6 bases each). From germline, CDR1 is MNHNS and CDR2 SASEGT. Trimming pared 8 bases from V and 5 bases from J, leaving 20 bases between. This CDR3 has 15 amino acids. The CDR3 loop reads CASYPLGGLRDTQYF. The CDR3 bases are TGTGCCAGCTACCCACTGGGGGGCCTTAGAGATACGCAGTATTTT.

The chain joins TRBV7-9 to TRBJ1-2; TRBD1 might be the D (5 bases). This CDR3 has 14 residues. The V gene lost 3 bases and the J gene lost 8 bases, with 16 bases spanning the gap. CDR1 is SEHNR, CDR2 FQNEAQ, per germline (reference sequence). The CDR3 bases are TGTGCCAGCAGCTTTAGTGGGGGGTTTGGAGGCTACACCTTC. It yields the protein CASSFSGGFGGYTF.

The chain is built from TRBV30 and TRBJ2-1; the match to TRBD2 covers 8 bases. With 4 bases clipped from V and 5 bases from J, the junction kept 4 bases outside the gene matches. The germline CDR1 and CDR2 sequences are GTSNPN and SVGIG (reference sequence). The CDR3 is made up of 13 amino acids. This chain's CDR3 is CAWMGLENNEQFF. The DNA for the CDR3 is TGTGCCTGGATGGGACTAGAAAACAATGAGCAGTTCTTC.

The chain has TRBV30 and TRBJ1-5, with D hard to call. The V gene's germline CDR1 is GTSNPN and CDR2 SVGIG (reference sequence). V was cut by 5 bases and J by 4 bases, with 12 bases left in between. CDR3 size: 13 residues. DNA of the CDR3: TGTGCCTGGGGCGACGGAGGGAATCAGCCCCAGCATTTT. It specifies CAWGDGGNQPQHF.